Each of the 19 T cell receptor beta chains below was sequenced from the same sample in a study of T cells in Graves' hyperthyroidism and ophthalmopathy. Amplification targeted TCR beta CDR3 regions from RNA transcripts. Initially, a first-round RT-PCR of the TCR CDR3 employed the HTBI primer set. MiXCR was run by TCRdb on the multiplex PCR reads, yielding one entry per CDR3 protein. Of about 370,000 distinct CDR3 sequences detected, 15% appear once; the ten largest clones hold roughly a fifth. Specimen: blood. The origin of the receptors is an older woman with Graves' ophthalmopathy.

The V call is TRBV28, the J call TRBJ1-6; tentative D call: TRBD1 (5 bases). The CDR3 has 13 residues. V lost 2 bases and J 9 bases, leaving 8 bases between the germline ends. Germline V CDR1 and CDR2: MDHEN, SYDVKM. CDR3 sequence (DNA): TGTGCCAGCAGTTTAGGGGGTAGTTCACCCCTCCACTTT. Translation: CASSLGGSSPLHF.

Many counts were recorded for this clonotype. The V gene is TRBV6-1, the J gene TRBJ2-3; 13 nucleotides match TRBD2. Germline V lookup: CDR1 MNHNS, CDR2 SASEGT. V dropped 5 bases and J dropped 3; count of bases not matched to a gene: 5. This CDR3 is built from 16 residues. CDR3 region: CASSTGLAGPTDTQYF. CDR3 in DNA: TGTGCCAGCAGTACGGGACTAGCGGGGCCTACAGATACGCAGTATTTT.

This clonotype was detected ten times or more. CDR3 residues: CASSPRSGVSDEQFF. CDR3 sequence (DNA): TGTGCCAGCAGCCCGCGGTCGGGAGTTTCGGATGAGCAGTTCTTC. This chain links TRBV11-2 with TRBJ2-1; D might be TRBD2 (6 bases). V was pared by 5 bases and J by 8 bases, with 19 bases between. Germline assignment: CDR1 SGHAT and CDR2 FQNNGV. The CDR3 covers 15 residues. Complete variable domain (other parts from reference TRBV11-2 and TRBJ2-1): EAGVAQSPRYKIIEKRQSVAFWCNPISGHATLYWYQQILGQGPKLLIQFQNNGVVDDSQLPKDRFSAERLKGVDSTLKIQPAKLEDSAVYLCASSPRSGVSDEQFFGPGTRLTVL.

This clonotype has a count of ten or more. This chain joins TRBV18 and TRBJ1-1; D not certain. The CDR3 has 13 residues. Germline V gene data show CDR1 as KGHSH and CDR2 as LQKENI. Trimming removed 4 bases from V and 6 bases from J, with 12 bases in between. CDR3 sequence (DNA): TGTGCCAGCTCACTCCGGCGGGAGGCTGAAGCTTTCTTT. Amino acid sequence: CASSLRREAEAFF.

In this sample, this clonotype turned up many times. The V and J genes are TRBV20-1 and TRBJ1-1; tentatively, D is TRBD1 (6 bases). There are 13 residues in the CDR3. Germline-derived CDR1 and CDR2 are DFQATT and SNEGSKA (reference sequence). V was cut by 5 bases and J by 6 bases, with 16 bases left in between. In DNA form, the CDR3 reads TGCAGTGCTCCTATAGGGGGGCGGGCTGAAGCTTTCTTT. Protein: CSAPIGGRAEAFF.

In its sample, this clonotype was seen many times. The V and J genes are TRBV2 and TRBJ2-5, with D perhaps matching TRBD1 (5 bases). V gave up 6 bases and J gave up 4 bases, with 9 bases separating them. This CDR3 comprises 12 residues. Germline V gives CDR1 SNHLY, CDR2 FYNNEI. The CDR3: CASRWGGETQYF. The CDR3 nucleotides read TGTGCCAGCAGGTGGGGCGGAGAGACCCAGTACTTC.

The chain couples TRBV7-9 to TRBJ2-5; 10 nucleotides line up with TRBD1. J was trimmed by 5 bases and V by 6 bases; bases with no gene match: 15. The CDR3 has 17 residues. Germline V lookup: CDR1 SEHNR, CDR2 FQNEAQ (reference sequence). CDR3 bases: TGTGCCAGCAGTTTATCGACAGGGGGCGCGGTGGGGGAGACCCAGTACTTC. Translated: CASSLSTGGAVGETQYF.

Many counts were recorded for this clonotype. V gene TRBV20-1 combines with J gene TRBJ2-7; possibly TRBD1 for D (6 bases). Germline V lookup: CDR1 DFQATT, CDR2 SNEGSKA (reference sequence). The CDR3 consists of 12 residues. CDR3 DNA: TGCACCAGACAGGATAGGGCCTACGAGCAGTACTTC. Protein sequence: CTRQDRAYEQYF.

This clonotype was counted ten times or more. The V gene is TRBV27, the J gene TRBJ1-3, with D perhaps TRBD1 (5 bases). CDR3 length: 15 amino acids. CDR1 is MNHEY and CDR2 is SMNVEV in the germline V gene (reference sequence). The V gene lost 5 bases and the J gene lost 3 bases, with 14 bases spanning the gap. CDR3 in DNA: TGTGCCAGCAGTCCCACCTTCCAGGGTGGAAACACCATATATTTT. The encoded protein is CASSPTFQGGNTIYF.

This clonotype was seen repeatedly, ten times or more. This chain joins TRBV19 and TRBJ1-2, with 7 bases fitting TRBD1. In germline, CDR1 is LNHDA, CDR2 SQIVND (reference sequence). The junction had 5 bases not matched to a gene; V was cut back by 7 bases and J by 3 bases. The CDR3 loop spans 13 amino acids. CDR3 region: CASISRGDYGYTF. The CDR3 coding sequence is TGTGCCAGTATCTCCAGGGGGGACTATGGCTACACCTTC.

This clonotype showed up many times. The genes are TRBV7-9 and TRBJ2-7; the match to TRBD1 covers 11 bases. The germline V gene has CDR1 SEHNR and CDR2 FQNEAQ (reference sequence). There are 16 residues in the CDR3. The V gene end was trimmed by 5 bases and the J gene end by 4 bases; junction bases not matched to a gene: 10. CDR3 nucleotides: TGTGCCAGCAGCCTGCTAACCGGGACAGGGGGGTACGAGCAGTACTTC. Translation gives CASSLLTGTGGYEQYF.

This clonotype was counted at least ten times. No DNA is shown, since the ends of the CDR3 on it are uncertain; the CDR3 is the one TCRdb lists. The genes are TRBV2 and TRBJ2-3; the table gives TRBD2 as D, unverified against the DNA. CDR1 and CDR2 (germline): SNHLY, FYNNEI. The length of the CDR3 is 13 amino acids, counting both ends. Here the CDR3 reads CATGAVAGGTMYF.

In its sample, this clonotype was seen a few times. The V gene is TRBV9, the J gene TRBJ2-7, with D maybe TRBD1 (6 bases). This CDR3 is built from 16 residues. Trimming removed 3 bases from V and 3 bases from J, with 19 bases in between. Germline-derived CDR1 and CDR2 are SGDLS and YYNGEE. Here the CDR3 DNA reads TGTGCCAGCAGCGACACCCCGGACAGCTTAAGCTACGAGCAGTACTTC. Translated, it gives CASSDTPDSLSYEQYF.

The chain combines TRBV25-1 with TRBJ2-1; 14 nucleotides line up with TRBD2. The J segment lost 5 bases and the V segment lost 5 bases, leaving 5 bases of the junction unmatched. The germline V gene has CDR1 MGHDK and CDR2 SYGVNS. This CDR3 spans 16 amino acids. The CDR3 reads CASSPRLAGGNNEQFF. CDR3 coding DNA: TGTGCCAGCAGTCCCCGACTAGCGGGAGGGAACAATGAGCAGTTCTTC.

This clonotype was counted ten times or more. V gene TRBV19 combines with J gene TRBJ1-1, with 9 bases identical to TRBD1. Germline CDR1 LNHDA, CDR2 SQIVND (reference sequence). V was clipped by 5 bases and J by 5 bases; unmatched bases: 9. CDR3 length: 15 residues. CDR3 sequence: CASSSGQGVRTEAFF. CDR3 nucleotide sequence: TGTGCCAGTAGTTCGGGACAGGGCGTGAGAACTGAAGCTTTCTTT.

This clonotype was seen many times. The rearrangement uses TRBV3-1 and TRBJ2-2, with 13 bases identical to TRBD2. V trimming: 0 bases; J trimming: 6 bases; junction bases outside the gene matches: 4. The CDR3 runs 17 residues. CDR1 is LGHDT and CDR2 is YNNKEL in the germline V gene (reference sequence). The CDR3 loop is CASSQEGGLAGAGELFF. The DNA for the CDR3 is TGTGCCAGCAGCCAAGAGGGAGGACTAGCGGGAGCCGGGGAGCTGTTTTTT.

With respect to this clonotype: A clone one base away is much larger, so this may be a read error. This chain links TRBV11-3 with TRBJ2-1, with 8 bases fitting TRBD2. There are 12 residues in the CDR3. J lost 2 bases, V lost 9 bases, and 0 bases had no gene match. Germline CDR1 reads SGHNT; CDR2 reads YENEEA. CDR3 sequence (DNA): TGTGCCAGTAGCGGGACCTACAATGAGCAGTTCTTC. Residues: CASSGTYNEQFF.

Ten or more counts support this clonotype. The chain links TRBV6-2 or TRBV6-3 to TRBJ1-1; D ambiguous. Per the germline V gene, CDR1 is MNHEY and CDR2 is SVGEGT. This CDR3 comprises 16 residues. The V end was cut by 4 bases, the J end by 2 bases, with 17 bases between. CDR3 protein: CASSSFRSGLNTEAFF. In DNA, the CDR3 is TGTGCCAGCAGTTCCTTCAGGTCGGGATTAAACACTGAAGCTTTCTTT.

The table lists this clonotype with many counts. The CDR3 sequence is CASSQSVGLAGGTGELFF. The CDR3 bases are TGTGCCAGCAGCCAGTCGGTCGGACTAGCGGGAGGCACCGGGGAGCTGTTTTTT. The rearrangement links TRBV3-1 to TRBJ2-2; 14 bases map to TRBD2. The length of the CDR3 is 18 residues. Germline V gene lookup returns CDR1 LGHDT and CDR2 YNNKEL (reference sequence). Trimming cost V 3 bases and J 4 bases; bases outside gene matches: 7.